This TCR beta chain came from a study of cytomegalovirus exposure and HLA in healthy donors. Whereas donors were nominally healthy upon sampling, unrecorded immune exposures were probable. The PCR was carried out with 60 Vbeta primers and 13 Jbeta primers. Study processing details: A later analysis tallied tens of millions of unique TCR beta chains, some 12 million of them shared. This table comes from immunoSEQ multiplex PCR, and its TCRdb copy is limited to in-frame clones, with some not included. The V and J calls and the clone size are those of that table, but D and trimming were determined from the DNA. The sample has more than 95,000 clones, 78% seen once. The CDR3 contains 13 residues. The germline V gene has CDR1 MNHEY and CDR2 SVGAGI. Trimming took 10 bases from V and 1 from J, leaving 12 bases between them.

The source is a male donor in good health and CMV-seronegative. The chain recombines TRBV6-5 with TRBJ2-3; D gene ambiguous. Source material: PBMCs. The CDR3 nucleotides read TGTGCCACCGGAGCTCCGGGCACAGATACGCAGTATTTT. It encodes CATGAPGTDTQYF.